This is a list of T cell receptor beta chains from one sample in a study of T cells in Graves' hyperthyroidism and ophthalmopathy. One entry per CDR3 protein results from TCRdb running MiXCR on the multiplex PCR reads. This sample has about 420,000 distinct CDR3 sequences, with roughly 14% found just once. The material sequenced was blood. Every receptor here comes from a woman aged 18-30 years with Graves' hyperthyroidism. Each CDR3 is given with its conserved first and last residue. The order of the fields is J gene, V gene, D gene, clone size, CDR3 DNA, CDR3 protein. The D gene is left open where the match is weak. Clone size is shown for a subset of rows, as once, few, many or a class of expanded clone.

TRBJ1-2 | TRBV7-2 | - | few | TGTGCCAGCAGCTTAGTAAGGGGGAGCTATGGCTACACCTTC | CASSLVRGSYGYTF
TRBJ2-1 | TRBV14 | - | - | TGTGCCAGCAGCCAAGTATTGGAGTTTGGAACCCCAGAGTTCTTC | CASSQVLEFGTPEFF
TRBJ2-1 | TRBV20-1 | - | - | TGCCTACCTCGGGGTTCCTCCTACAATGAGCAGTTCTTC | CLPRGSSYNEQFF
TRBJ1-4 | TRBV5-8 | - | - | TGTGCCAGCAGCGAGCGACCGACTGCAACTAATGAAAAACTGTTTTTT | CASSERPTATNEKLFF
TRBJ1-3 | TRBV28 | - | few | TGTGCCAGCAGTTTATGGTCCGGGAACACCATATATTTT | CASSLWSGNTIYF
TRBJ1-6 | TRBV6-5 | - | few | TGTGCCAGCAGTTACCGTCATCGGGGGTCACCCCTCCACTTT | CASSYRHRGSPLHF
TRBJ1-4 | TRBV7-9 | TRBD1 | few | TGTGCCAGCAGTGGACAGGGGCTTTGGGAAAAACTGTTTTTT | CASSGQGLWEKLFF
TRBJ2-1 | TRBV20-1 | - | many | TGCAGTGTTTGGGATCCTAAGAGGGGTAATGAGCAGTTCTTC | CSVWDPKRGNEQFF
TRBJ1-4 | TRBV3-1 | - | many | TGTGCCAGCAGCCGCCTGAGGGGTGAAAAACTGTTTTTT | CASSRLRGEKLFF
TRBJ2-7 | TRBV5-1 | TRBD2 | - | TGCGCCAGCAGGCCCGGACTAGAGGGCTACGAGCAGTACTTC | CASRPGLEGYEQYF
TRBJ1-2 | TRBV15 | - | many | TGTGCCACCAGCAGAGAGGGTCTGTACGGCTACACCTTC | CATSREGLYGYTF
TRBJ1-2 | TRBV20-1 | TRBD1 | - | TGCAGTGCTCCGGGAACGGGACAGCTCCATGGCTACACCTTC | CSAPGTGQLHGYTF
TRBJ2-2 | TRBV6-2/TRBV6-3 | - | - | TGTGCCAGCACCCCGGGGCGATTAAGAACCGGGGAGCTGTTTTTT | CASTPGRLRTGELFF
TRBJ2-3 | TRBV14 | - | - | TGTGCCAGCAGCCCTGTCGGCGGAGTGAGCACAGATACGCAGTATTTT | CASSPVGGVSTDTQYF
TRBJ1-4 | TRBV6-6 | - | - | TGTGCCAGCAGTTACCGGAATAGTAATGAAAAACTGTTTTTT | CASSYRNSNEKLFF
TRBJ2-1 | TRBV3-1 | - | many | TGTGCCAGCAGCCATGAAGGGATTCTTAGCTCCTACAATGAGCAGTTCTTC | CASSHEGILSSYNEQFF